This is a list of T cell receptor beta chains from one sample in a study of Ad26.COV2.S vaccination and SARS-CoV-2 variants. Profiled with immunoSEQ multiplex PCR; TCRdb holds only in-frame clones, not every one. Of about 420,000 clones in the sample, more than 75% were seen once. The sample here was peripheral blood, taken in a trial of Ad26.COV2.S vaccine versus placebo. Receptors were obtained from a person between 18 and 65 years old who received the Ad26.COV2.S COVID-19 vaccine or a placebo. CDR3s include the opening cysteine and the closing phenylalanine or tryptophan. Each record gives: V gene, clone size, J gene, D gene, CDR3 protein, CDR3 DNA. D genes are given only for firm matches. Some rows mark clone size as missing; the rest say once, few, many or name a class of expanded clone.

V: TRBV7-2; size: -; J: TRBJ1-6; D: -; CDR3: CASSLGTENNSPLHF; DNA: TGTGCCAGCAGCTTAGGGACAGAAAATAATTCACCCCTCCACTTT
V: TRBV5-6; size: -; J: TRBJ1-5; D: -; CDR3: CASSLGVGQPQHF; DNA: TGTGCCAGCAGCTTGGGAGTAGGTCAGCCCCAGCATTTT
V: TRBV5-1; size: once; J: TRBJ2-7; D: -; CDR3: CASSSDGQSTYEQYF; DNA: TGCGCCAGCAGCTCGGACGGACAGAGTACCTACGAGCAGTACTTC
V: TRBV6-5; size: -; J: TRBJ2-7; D: TRBD1; CDR3: CASSYSRDRVYEQYF; DNA: TGTGCCAGCAGTTACTCTAGGGACAGGGTCTACGAGCAGTACTTC
V: TRBV19; size: -; J: TRBJ2-5; D: -; CDR3: CASSIGGIQETQYF; DNA: TGTGCCAGTAGTATAGGGGGGATCCAAGAGACCCAGTACTTC
V: TRBV6-5; size: -; J: TRBJ2-5; D: TRBD2; CDR3: CASSYSWRGDETQYF; DNA: TGTGCCAGCAGTTACTCATGGCGGGGGGACGAGACCCAGTACTTC
V: TRBV18; size: -; J: TRBJ2-1; D: -; CDR3: CASSPSIRGNNEQFF; DNA: TGTGCCAGCTCACCGAGTATCAGGGGTAACAATGAGCAGTTCTTC
V: TRBV7-9; size: few; J: TRBJ2-5; D: TRBD2; CDR3: CASSLGARRGGIQETQYF; DNA: TGTGCCAGCAGCTTGGGGGCCCGGCGGGGGGGCATCCAAGAGACCCAGTACTTC
V: TRBV6-2/TRBV6-3; size: -; J: TRBJ2-5; D: TRBD2; CDR3: CASSTPGLAENQETQYF; DNA: TGTGCCAGCAGTACGCCGGGACTAGCGGAAAACCAAGAGACCCAGTACTTC
V: TRBV6-4; size: -; J: TRBJ2-5; D: TRBD2; CDR3: CASSERAGGPETQYF; DNA: TGTGCCAGCAGTGAACGAGCGGGGGGGCCAGAGACCCAGTACTTC
V: TRBV6-5; size: -; J: TRBJ1-2; D: -; CDR3: CASIGGQIYGYTF; DNA: TGTGCCAGCATTGGCGGGCAGATCTATGGCTACACCTTC
V: TRBV30; size: -; J: TRBJ2-1; D: -; CDR3: CAWSGRGARSYNEQFF; DNA: TGTGCCTGGAGTGGGAGGGGTGCCCGCTCCTACAATGAGCAGTTCTTC
V: TRBV2; size: -; J: TRBJ2-2; D: -; CDR3: CASKVGRGNTPTGELFF; DNA: TGTGCCAGCAAAGTTGGCCGGGGCAACACCCCAACCGGGGAGCTGTTTTTT
V: TRBV12-3/TRBV12-4; size: -; J: TRBJ2-5; D: -; CDR3: CASGQGETQYF; DNA: TGTGCCAGCGGGCAAGGAGAGACCCAGTACTTC
V: TRBV5-4; size: -; J: TRBJ2-3; D: -; CDR3: CASSLSFTDTQYF; DNA: TGTGCCAGCAGCTTGAGTTTCACAGATACGCAGTATTTT
V: TRBV11-2; size: -; J: TRBJ2-3; D: -; CDR3: CASSLVGGRMTLSTDTQYF; DNA: TGTGCCAGCAGCTTAGTTGGCGGAAGAATGACCCTTAGCACAGATACGCAGTATTTT
V: TRBV7-9; size: -; J: TRBJ2-7; D: -; CDR3: CAVGVGNEQYF; DNA: TGTGCTGTGGGGGTAGGCAACGAGCAGTACTTC
V: TRBV9; size: -; J: TRBJ2-3; D: -; CDR3: CASSVGDLTDTQYF; DNA: TGTGCCAGCAGCGTAGGAGACTTAACAGATACGCAGTATTTT
V: TRBV5-1; size: -; J: TRBJ2-7; D: TRBD2; CDR3: CASRTSGVYEQYF; DNA: TGCGCCAGCAGGACTAGCGGGGTCTACGAGCAGTACTTC
V: TRBV4-1; size: -; J: TRBJ1-1; D: -; CDR3: CASSQGRQNTEAFF; DNA: TGCGCCAGCAGCCAAGGTCGGCAGAACACTGAAGCTTTCTTT
V: TRBV11-2; size: -; J: TRBJ1-1; D: -; CDR3: CASSLDMTPEAFF; DNA: TGTGCCAGCAGCTTAGATATGACCCCTGAAGCTTTCTTT
V: TRBV3-1/TRBV3-2; size: once; J: TRBJ2-3; D: -; CDR3: CASSQDWGSTDTQYF; DNA: TGTGCCAGCAGCCAAGATTGGGGGAGTACAGATACGCAGTATTTT
V: TRBV6-5; size: once; J: TRBJ2-2; D: -; CDR3: CASSVRALGELFF; DNA: TGTGCCAGCAGCGTCAGAGCACTCGGGGAGCTGTTTTTT
V: TRBV7-3; size: -; J: TRBJ2-3; D: -; CDR3: CASSPTRAGKDTQYF; DNA: TGTGCCAGCAGCCCCACAAGGGCGGGTAAAGATACGCAGTATTTT
V: TRBV7-9; size: -; J: TRBJ1-4; D: TRBD1; CDR3: CASSPGQVGRNEKLFF; DNA: TGTGCCAGCAGCCCCGGACAGGTCGGCCGTAATGAAAAACTGTTTTTT
V: TRBV7-6; size: -; J: TRBJ1-1; D: -; CDR3: CASSLAEDGEAFF; DNA: TGTGCCAGCAGCTTAGCCGAGGACGGTGAAGCTTTCTTT
V: TRBV7-2; size: -; J: TRBJ2-1; D: TRBD2; CDR3: CASSVTSGPYNEQFF; DNA: TGTGCCAGCAGCGTAACTAGCGGGCCCTACAATGAGCAGTTCTTC
V: TRBV6-5; size: -; J: TRBJ2-5; D: -; CDR3: CASFGLETQYF; DNA: TGTGCCAGCTTCGGGTTGGAGACCCAGTACTTC
V: TRBV11-3; size: -; J: TRBJ2-1; D: -; CDR3: CASSFLGGVNEQFF; DNA: TGTGCCAGCAGCTTTTTGGGAGGCGTTAATGAGCAGTTCTTC
V: TRBV11-2; size: -; J: TRBJ2-5; D: TRBD2; CDR3: CASSITSGGGQETQYF; DNA: TGTGCCAGCAGCATTACTAGCGGGGGCGGGCAAGAGACCCAGTACTTC
V: TRBV12-3/TRBV12-4; size: -; J: TRBJ1-2; D: TRBD1; CDR3: CASGRQGLDGYTF; DNA: TGTGCCAGCGGAAGACAGGGTCTTGATGGCTACACCTTC
V: TRBV20-1; size: -; J: TRBJ2-3; D: -; CDR3: CSASPYSGEIDTQYF; DNA: TGCAGTGCTAGTCCCTATTCAGGGGAAATAGATACGCAGTATTTT
V: TRBV6-1; size: -; J: TRBJ1-3; D: TRBD1; CDR3: CASREDRGPGDTIYF; DNA: TGTGCCAGCAGGGAAGACAGGGGGCCAGGGGACACCATATATTTT
V: TRBV5-4; size: -; J: TRBJ2-5; D: -; CDR3: CASSPPGAPETGTQYF; DNA: TGTGCCAGCAGCCCACCCGGGGCCCCAGAAACAGGGACCCAGTACTTC
V: TRBV27; size: -; J: TRBJ1-1; D: -; CDR3: CASSRMNTEAFF; DNA: TGTGCCAGCAGTAGGATGAACACTGAAGCTTTCTTT
V: TRBV28; size: -; J: TRBJ2-7; D: -; CDR3: CASSFRGEWGYEQYF; DNA: TGTGCCAGCAGTTTTAGAGGCGAGTGGGGTTACGAGCAGTACTTC
V: TRBV11-1; size: -; J: TRBJ2-5; D: -; CDR3: CASSLTAGETQYF; DNA: TGTGCCAGCAGCTTAACCGCTGGAGAGACCCAGTACTTC
V: TRBV19; size: -; J: TRBJ1-1; D: -; CDR3: CASSIGGSTEAFF; DNA: TGTGCCAGTAGTATTGGGGGAAGCACTGAAGCTTTCTTT
V: TRBV7-2; size: -; J: TRBJ2-3; D: -; CDR3: CASSLQGNTQYF; DNA: TGTGCCAGCAGCTTGCAGGGGAATACGCAGTATTTT
V: TRBV28; size: -; J: TRBJ2-7; D: TRBD1; CDR3: CATFRRTGTYEQYF; DNA: TGTGCCACCTTCCGGAGGACAGGGACCTACGAGCAGTACTTC
V: TRBV7-9; size: -; J: TRBJ1-2; D: TRBD1; CDR3: CASSKPGQGMGYTF; DNA: TGTGCCAGCAGCAAACCGGGACAGGGGATGGGCTACACCTTC
V: TRBV19; size: -; J: TRBJ1-1; D: -; CDR3: CASIGWGATEAFF; DNA: TGTGCCAGTATCGGGTGGGGGGCCACTGAAGCTTTCTTT
V: TRBV6-5; size: -; J: TRBJ2-5; D: -; CDR3: CASSGTALDKGTQYF; DNA: TGTGCCAGCAGCGGGACGGCCTTAGATAAGGGGACCCAGTACTTC
V: TRBV4-3; size: -; J: TRBJ1-3; D: -; CDR3: CASSQHTGPGNTIYF; DNA: TGCGCCAGCAGCCAACACACAGGGCCAGGAAACACCATATATTTT
V: TRBV5-1; size: -; J: TRBJ2-2; D: -; CDR3: CASSLRAGPNTGELFF; DNA: TGCGCCAGCAGCTTACGTGCAGGTCCAAACACCGGGGAGCTGTTTTTT
V: TRBV18; size: -; J: TRBJ2-7; D: TRBD1; CDR3: CASSPPVPQGVYEQYF; DNA: TGTGCCAGCTCACCACCGGTGCCACAGGGGGTCTACGAGCAGTACTTC